This TCR beta chain is from a study of response to subunit inactivated influenza vaccine. Study-level results: Each seasonal flu vaccination may recruit only limited new T cells, authors suggested.

About this clonotype itself: Its antigen is still unknown.

TCRdb independently ran MiXCR on the RT-PCR reads; one entry per CDR3 protein. In the table there are about 520,000 distinct CDR3 sequences, roughly 27% of which are singletons. This CDR3 is 13 amino acids long. The V gene's germline CDR1 is DFQATT and CDR2 SNEGSKA (reference sequence). With 5 bases clipped from V and 3 bases from J, the junction kept 3 bases outside the gene matches. This receptor was taken from a man aged 50-60 years who received an inactivated influenza vaccine. The rearrangement joins TRBV20-1 to TRBJ1-1, with TRBD1 matching 10 bases. The sample consisted of CD4+ T cells sorted from PBMCs, taken more than 4 days after vaccination. The CDR3 spells CSAGGQGDTEAFF. The CDR3 coding sequence is TGCAGTGCTGGCGGACAGGGGGACACTGAAGCTTTCTTT.